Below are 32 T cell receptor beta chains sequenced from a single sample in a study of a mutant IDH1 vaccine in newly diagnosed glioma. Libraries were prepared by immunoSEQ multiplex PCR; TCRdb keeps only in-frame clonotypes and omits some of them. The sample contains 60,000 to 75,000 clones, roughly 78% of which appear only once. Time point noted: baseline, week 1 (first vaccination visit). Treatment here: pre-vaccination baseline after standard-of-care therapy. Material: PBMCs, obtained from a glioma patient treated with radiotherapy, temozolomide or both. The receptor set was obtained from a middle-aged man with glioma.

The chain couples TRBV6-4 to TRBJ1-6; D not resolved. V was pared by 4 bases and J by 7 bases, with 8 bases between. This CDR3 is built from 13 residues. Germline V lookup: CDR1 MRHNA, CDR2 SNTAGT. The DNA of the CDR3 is TGTGCCAGCAGTGGACAACTAAATTCACCCCTCCACTTT. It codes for CASSGQLNSPLHF.

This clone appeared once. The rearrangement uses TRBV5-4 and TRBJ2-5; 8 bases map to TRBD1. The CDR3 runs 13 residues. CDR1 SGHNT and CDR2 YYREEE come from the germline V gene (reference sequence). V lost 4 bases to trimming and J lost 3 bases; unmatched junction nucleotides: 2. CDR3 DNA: TGTGCCAGCAGCCCACAGGGGGAAGAGACCCAGTACTTC. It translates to CASSPQGEETQYF.

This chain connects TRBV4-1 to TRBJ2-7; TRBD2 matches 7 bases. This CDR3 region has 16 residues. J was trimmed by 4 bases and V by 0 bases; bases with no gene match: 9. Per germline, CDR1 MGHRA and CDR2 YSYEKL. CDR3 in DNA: TGCGCCAGCAGCCAAGATCTCGCCGGGGGGATTTACGAGCAGTACTTC. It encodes CASSQDLAGGIYEQYF.

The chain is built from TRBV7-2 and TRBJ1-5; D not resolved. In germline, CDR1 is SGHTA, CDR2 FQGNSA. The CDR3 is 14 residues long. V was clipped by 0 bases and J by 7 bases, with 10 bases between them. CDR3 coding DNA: TGTGCCAGCAGCTTAGCGGGCGTTGGACAGCCCCAGCATTTT. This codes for CASSLAGVGQPQHF.

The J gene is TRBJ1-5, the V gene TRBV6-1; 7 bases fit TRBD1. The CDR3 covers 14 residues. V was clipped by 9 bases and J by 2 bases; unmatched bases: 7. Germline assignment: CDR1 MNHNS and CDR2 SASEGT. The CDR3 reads CASRQGGGNQPQHF. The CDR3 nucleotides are TGTGCCAGTAGACAGGGAGGCGGCAATCAGCCCCAGCATTTT.

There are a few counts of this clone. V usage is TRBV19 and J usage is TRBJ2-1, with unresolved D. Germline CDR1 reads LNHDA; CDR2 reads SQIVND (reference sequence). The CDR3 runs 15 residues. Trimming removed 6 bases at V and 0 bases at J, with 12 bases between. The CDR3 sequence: CASSLDLGSYNEQFF. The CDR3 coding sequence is TGTGCCAGTAGCCTGGATCTAGGCTCCTACAATGAGCAGTTCTTC. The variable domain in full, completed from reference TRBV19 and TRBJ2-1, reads DGGITQSPKYLFRKEGQNVTLSCEQNLNHDAMYWYRQDPGQGLRLIYYSQIVNDFQKGDIAEGYSVSREKKESFPLTVTSAQKNPTAFYLCASSLDLGSYNEQFFGPGTRLTVL.

CDR3 region: CASSWAGSSYNEQFF. CDR3 in DNA: TGTGCCAGCAGCTGGGCGGGTTCCTCCTACAATGAGCAGTTCTTC. This chain links TRBV5-4 with TRBJ2-1; a possible D gene is TRBD2 (5 bases). This CDR3 has 15 amino acids. V lost 3 bases to trimming and J lost 0 bases, with 10 bases between them. Germline values: CDR1 SGHNT, CDR2 YYREEE (reference sequence). The full variable domain, rest sourced from reference TRBV5-4 and TRBJ2-1, is ETGVTQSPTHLIKTRGQQVTLRCSSQSGHNTVSWYQQALGQGPQFIFQYYREEENGRGNFPPRFSGLQFPNYSSELNVNALELDDSALYLCASSWAGSSYNEQFFGPGTRLTVL.

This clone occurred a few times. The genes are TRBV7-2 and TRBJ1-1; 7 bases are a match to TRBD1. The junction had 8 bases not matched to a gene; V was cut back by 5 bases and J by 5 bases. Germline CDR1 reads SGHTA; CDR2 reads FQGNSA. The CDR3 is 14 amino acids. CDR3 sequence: CASSLQVRGTEAFF. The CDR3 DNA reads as TGTGCCAGCAGCCTCCAGGTCAGGGGGACTGAAGCTTTCTTT. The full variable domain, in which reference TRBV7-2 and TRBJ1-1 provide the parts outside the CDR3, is GAGVSQSPSNKVTEKGKDVELRCDPISGHTALYWYRQSLGQGLEFLIYFQGNSAPDKSGLPSDRFSAERTGGSVSTLTIQRTQQEDSAVYLCASSLQVRGTEAFFGQGTRLTVV.

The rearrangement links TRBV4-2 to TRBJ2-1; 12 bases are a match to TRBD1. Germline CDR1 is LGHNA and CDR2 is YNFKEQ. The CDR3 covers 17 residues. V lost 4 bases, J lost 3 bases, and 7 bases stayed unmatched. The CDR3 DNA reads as TGTGCCAGCAGCCCCGCCGGGACAGGGGGCCTCTACAATGAGCAGTTCTTC. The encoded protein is CASSPAGTGGLYNEQFF.

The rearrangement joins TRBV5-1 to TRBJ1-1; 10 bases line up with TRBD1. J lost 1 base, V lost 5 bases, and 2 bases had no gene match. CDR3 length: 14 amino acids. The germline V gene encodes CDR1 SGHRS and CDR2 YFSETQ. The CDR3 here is CASRGDRGNTEAFF. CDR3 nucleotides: TGCGCCAGCAGAGGGGACAGGGGGAACACTGAAGCTTTCTTT.

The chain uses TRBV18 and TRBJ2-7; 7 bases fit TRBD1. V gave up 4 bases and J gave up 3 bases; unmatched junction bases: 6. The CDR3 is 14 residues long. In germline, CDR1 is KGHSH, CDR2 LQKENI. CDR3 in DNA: TGTGCCAGCTCACTCTCGAGGGACAGCTACGAGCAGTACTTC. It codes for CASSLSRDSYEQYF.

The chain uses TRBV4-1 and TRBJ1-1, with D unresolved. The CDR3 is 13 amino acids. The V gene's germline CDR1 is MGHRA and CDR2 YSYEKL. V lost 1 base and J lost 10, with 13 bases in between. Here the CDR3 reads CASSQVNGAGAFF. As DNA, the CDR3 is TGCGCCAGCAGCCAAGTTAACGGCGCTGGAGCTTTCTTT.

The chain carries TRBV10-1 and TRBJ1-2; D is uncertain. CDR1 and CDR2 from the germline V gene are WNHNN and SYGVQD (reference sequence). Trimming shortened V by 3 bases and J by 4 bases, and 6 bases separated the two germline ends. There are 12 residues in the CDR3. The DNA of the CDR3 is TGCGCCAGCAGTGAAAATCTCTATGGCTACACCTTC. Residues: CASSENLYGYTF.

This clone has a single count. The CDR3 coding sequence is TGCGCCAGCAGCTTGGCCCTATCGCCGGGGGACCAAGAGACCCAGTACTTC. This gives the protein CASSLALSPGDQETQYF. This sequence joins TRBV5-1 and TRBJ2-5; D possibly corresponds to TRBD2 (6 bases). The CDR3 covers 17 residues. Per germline, CDR1 SGHRS and CDR2 YFSETQ. V lost 0 bases and J 0 bases, leaving 15 bases between the germline ends.

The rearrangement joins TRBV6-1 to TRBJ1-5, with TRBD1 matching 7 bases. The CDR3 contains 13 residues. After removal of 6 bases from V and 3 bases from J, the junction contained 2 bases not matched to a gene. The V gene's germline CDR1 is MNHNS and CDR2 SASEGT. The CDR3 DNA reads TGTGCCAGCAGGGGGACAGACAATCAGCCCCAGCATTTT. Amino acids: CASRGTDNQPQHF.

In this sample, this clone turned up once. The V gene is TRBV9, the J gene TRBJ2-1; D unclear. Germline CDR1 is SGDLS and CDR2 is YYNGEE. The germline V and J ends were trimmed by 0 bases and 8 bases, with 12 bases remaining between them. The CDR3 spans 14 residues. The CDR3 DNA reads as TGTGCCAGCAGCGTAGAGGGTACGCGAGATGAGCAGTTCTTC. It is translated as CASSVEGTRDEQFF.

Written as DNA, the CDR3 is TGTGCCAGCAGCGTAGATGAGACTAGGTCCTACGAGCAGTACTTC. As protein: CASSVDETRSYEQYF. This rearrangement joins TRBV9 to TRBJ2-7; a possible D gene is TRBD2 (6 bases). Germline assignment: CDR1 SGDLS and CDR2 YYNGEE. This CDR3 has 15 residues. V was pared by 0 bases and J by 1 base, with 11 bases between.

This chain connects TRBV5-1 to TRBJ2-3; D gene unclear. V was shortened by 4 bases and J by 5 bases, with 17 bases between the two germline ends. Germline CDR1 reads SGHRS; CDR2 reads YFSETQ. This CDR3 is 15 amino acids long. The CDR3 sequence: CASSPLADRGDTQYF. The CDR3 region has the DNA TGCGCCAGCAGCCCCCTCGCGGACCGAGGAGATACGCAGTATTTT.

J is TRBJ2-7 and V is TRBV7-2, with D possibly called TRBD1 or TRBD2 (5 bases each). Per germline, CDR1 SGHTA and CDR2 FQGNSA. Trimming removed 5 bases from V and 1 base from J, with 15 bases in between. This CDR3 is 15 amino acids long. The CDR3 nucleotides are TGTGCCAGCAGCCCTGTCGGGGCCCTTTCCTACGAGCAGTACTTC. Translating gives CASSPVGALSYEQYF.

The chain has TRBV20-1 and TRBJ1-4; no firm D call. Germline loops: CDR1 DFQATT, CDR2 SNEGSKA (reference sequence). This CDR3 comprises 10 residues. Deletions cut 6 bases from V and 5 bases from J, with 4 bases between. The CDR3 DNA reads TGCAGTGCCCTAAATGAAAAACTGTTTTTT. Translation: CSALNEKLFF.

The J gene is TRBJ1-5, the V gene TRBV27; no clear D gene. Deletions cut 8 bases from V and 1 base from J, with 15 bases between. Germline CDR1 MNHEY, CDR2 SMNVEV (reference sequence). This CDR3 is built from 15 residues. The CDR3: CASSPGDVSNQPQHF. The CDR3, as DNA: TGTGCCAGCTCCCCCGGGGATGTGAGCAATCAGCCCCAGCATTTT.

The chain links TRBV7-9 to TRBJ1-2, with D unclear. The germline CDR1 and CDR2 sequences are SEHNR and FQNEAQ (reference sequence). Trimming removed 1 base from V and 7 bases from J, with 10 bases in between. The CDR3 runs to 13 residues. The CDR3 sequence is CASSLVGFRGYTF. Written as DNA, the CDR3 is TGTGCCAGCAGCTTAGTCGGTTTTCGTGGCTACACCTTC.

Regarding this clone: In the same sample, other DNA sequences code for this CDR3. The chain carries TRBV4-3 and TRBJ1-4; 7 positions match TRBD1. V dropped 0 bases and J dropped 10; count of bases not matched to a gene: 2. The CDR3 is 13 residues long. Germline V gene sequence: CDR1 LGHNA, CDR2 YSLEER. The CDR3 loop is CASSQDRGGKLFF. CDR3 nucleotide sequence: TGCGCCAGCAGCCAAGACAGGGGGGGAAAACTGTTTTTT.

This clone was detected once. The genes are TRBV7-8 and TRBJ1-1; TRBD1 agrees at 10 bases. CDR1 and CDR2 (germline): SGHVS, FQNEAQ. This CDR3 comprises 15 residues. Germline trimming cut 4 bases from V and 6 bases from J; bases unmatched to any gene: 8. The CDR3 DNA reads TGTGCCAGCAGCTCCGACGGGACAGGGGTGGCTGAAGCTTTCTTT. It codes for CASSSDGTGVAEAFF.

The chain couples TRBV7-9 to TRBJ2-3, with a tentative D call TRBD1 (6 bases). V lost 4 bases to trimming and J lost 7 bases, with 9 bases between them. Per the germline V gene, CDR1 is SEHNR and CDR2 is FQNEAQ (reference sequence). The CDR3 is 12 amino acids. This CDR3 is CASSSRGYTQYF. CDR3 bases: TGTGCCAGCAGCTCCAGGGGCTATACGCAGTATTTT.

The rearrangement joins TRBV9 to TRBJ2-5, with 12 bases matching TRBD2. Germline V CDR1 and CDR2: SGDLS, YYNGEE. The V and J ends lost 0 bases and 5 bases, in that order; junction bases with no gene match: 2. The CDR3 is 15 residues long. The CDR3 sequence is CASSVASGGAETQYF. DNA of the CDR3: TGTGCCAGCAGCGTAGCTAGCGGGGGGGCGGAGACCCAGTACTTC.

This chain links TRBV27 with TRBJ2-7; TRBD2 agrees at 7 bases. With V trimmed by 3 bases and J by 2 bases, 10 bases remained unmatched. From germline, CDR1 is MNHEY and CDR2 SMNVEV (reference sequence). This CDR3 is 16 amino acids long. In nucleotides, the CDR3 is TGTGCCAGCAGTTTCGCTTGGGAGCGGGGAGCCTACGAGCAGTACTTC. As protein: CASSFAWERGAYEQYF.

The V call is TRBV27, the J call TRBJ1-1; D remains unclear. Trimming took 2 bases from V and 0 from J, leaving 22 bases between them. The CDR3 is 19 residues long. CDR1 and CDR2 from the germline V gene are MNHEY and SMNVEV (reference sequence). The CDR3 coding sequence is TGTGCCAGCAGTTTAAGTTTCACCCCCCCGGGAGCAGTGAACACTGAAGCTTTCTTT. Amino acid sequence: CASSLSFTPPGAVNTEAFF.

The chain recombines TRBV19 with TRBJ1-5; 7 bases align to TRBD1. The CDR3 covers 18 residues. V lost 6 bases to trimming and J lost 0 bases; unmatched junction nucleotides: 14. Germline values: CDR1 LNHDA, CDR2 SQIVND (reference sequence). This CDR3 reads CASSPWGRGRVSNQPQHF. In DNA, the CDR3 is TGTGCCAGTAGCCCCTGGGGCAGGGGGAGGGTTAGCAATCAGCCCCAGCATTTT.

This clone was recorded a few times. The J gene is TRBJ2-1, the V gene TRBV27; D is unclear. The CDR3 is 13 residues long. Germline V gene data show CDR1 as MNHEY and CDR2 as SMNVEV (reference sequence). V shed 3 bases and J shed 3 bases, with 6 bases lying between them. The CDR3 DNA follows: TGTGCCAGCAGTTTTCGTCACTACAATGAGCAGTTCTTC. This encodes CASSFRHYNEQFF.

CDR3 loop: CASRALGEGQFF. CDR3 nucleotide sequence: TGTGCCAGTAGAGCCTTGGGGGAGGGGCAGTTCTTC. The chain couples TRBV19 to TRBJ2-1, with 7 bases fitting TRBD2. Trimming removed 6 bases from V and 12 bases from J; junction bases left unmatched: 8. This CDR3 contains 12 residues. CDR1 is LNHDA, CDR2 SQIVND, per germline (reference sequence).

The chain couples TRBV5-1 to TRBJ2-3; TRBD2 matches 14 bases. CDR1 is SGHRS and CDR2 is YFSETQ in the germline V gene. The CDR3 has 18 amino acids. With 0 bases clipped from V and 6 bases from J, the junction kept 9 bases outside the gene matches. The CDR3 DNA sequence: TGCGCCAGCAGCTTGGTGGGACTAGCGGGGGTCCTGCAGGATACGCAGTATTTT. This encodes CASSLVGLAGVLQDTQYF.